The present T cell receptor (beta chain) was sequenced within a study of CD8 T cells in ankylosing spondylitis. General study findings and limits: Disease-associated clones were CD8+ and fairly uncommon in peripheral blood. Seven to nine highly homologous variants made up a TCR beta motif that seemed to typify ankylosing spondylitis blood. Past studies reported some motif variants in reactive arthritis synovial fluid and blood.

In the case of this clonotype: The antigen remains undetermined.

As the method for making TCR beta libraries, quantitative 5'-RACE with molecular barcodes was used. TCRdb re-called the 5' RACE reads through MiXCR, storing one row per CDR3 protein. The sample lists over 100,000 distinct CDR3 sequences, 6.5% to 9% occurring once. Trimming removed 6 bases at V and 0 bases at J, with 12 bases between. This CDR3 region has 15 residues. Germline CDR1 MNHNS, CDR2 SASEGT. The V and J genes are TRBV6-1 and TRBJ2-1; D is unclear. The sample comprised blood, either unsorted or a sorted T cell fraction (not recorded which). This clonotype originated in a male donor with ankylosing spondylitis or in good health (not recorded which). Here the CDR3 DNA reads TGTGCCAGCAGCCCCTACAGTTTCTCCTACAATGAGCAGTTCTTC. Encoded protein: CASSPYSFSYNEQFF.